Each of the 10 T cell receptor beta chains below was sequenced from the same sample in a study of CD8+ T cells in alopecia areata. cDNA reverse transcribed from extracted RNA served as the sequencing template. TCRdb's table, derived via immunoSEQ multiplex PCR, lists solely in-frame clones and lacks some. Of 120,000 or so clones listed, less than 70% are singletons. The source material was CD4+ T cells sorted from blood. The receptor set was obtained from a human donor in good health.

The V gene is TRBV29-1, the J gene TRBJ2-5; D might be TRBD1 or TRBD2, each matching 5 bases. Trimming cost V 0 bases and J 3 bases, with 32 bases left between them. The germline V gene has CDR1 SQVTM and CDR2 ANQGSEA. This CDR3 region has 21 residues. The CDR3 reads CSVEEFRDRRSLRATKETQYF. The DNA of the CDR3 is TGCAGCGTTGAAGAGTTCCGGGACCGGAGGTCTCTTAGGGCAACCAAAGAGACCCAGTACTTC.

The chain uses TRBV5-1 and TRBJ1-5; TRBD1 matches 8 bases. The CDR3 runs to 14 residues. The V segment lost 4 bases and the J segment 6 bases; nucleotides outside the gene matches: 6. CDR1 SGHRS and CDR2 YFSETQ come from the germline V gene. CDR3 coding DNA: TGCGCCAGCAGCCCAGAACAGGGGGGTCAGCCCCAGCATTTT. Translation: CASSPEQGGQPQHF.

The gene calls are TRBV29-1 and TRBJ1-2; TRBD1 is a possible D gene (5 bases). CDR1 is SQVTM and CDR2 is ANQGSEA in the germline V gene. V dropped 7 bases and J dropped 2 bases, with 11 bases sitting between them. The CDR3 totals 12 residues. CDR3 nucleotide sequence: TGCAGCGCACGGGAGGGGAACTATGGCTACACCTTC. Protein: CSAREGNYGYTF.

This sequence joins TRBV9 and TRBJ1-6, with unresolved D. The CDR3 length is 13 residues. V was clipped by 3 bases and J by 9 bases, with 10 bases between them. Germline values: CDR1 SGDLS, CDR2 YYNGEE. Here the CDR3 reads CASSGTWRSPLHF. CDR3 DNA sequence: TGTGCCAGCAGCGGAACCTGGCGTTCACCCCTCCACTTT.

This chain links TRBV27 with TRBJ2-1; possible D gene TRBD1, 6 bases. CDR3 size: 16 residues. V was pared by 5 bases and J by 4 bases, with 18 bases between. The germline V gene encodes CDR1 MNHEY and CDR2 SMNVEV (reference sequence). CDR3 DNA: TGTGCCAGCAGTCTTCAGGGGCCCCTCCGTTACAATGAGCAGTTCTTC. Residues: CASSLQGPLRYNEQFF.

This chain links TRBV27 with TRBJ1-2; TRBD1 matches 8 bases. CDR1 is MNHEY and CDR2 is SMNVEV in the germline V gene (reference sequence). With V trimmed by 4 bases and J by 5 bases, 9 bases remained unmatched. This CDR3 region has 15 residues. The CDR3 loop is CASSSTGDTGYGYTF. In DNA, the CDR3 is TGTGCCAGCAGTTCGACAGGGGACACCGGGTATGGCTACACCTTC.

This chain uses TRBV30 with TRBJ2-5; possibly TRBD1 or TRBD2 for D (6 bases each). The CDR3 runs 13 residues. Between the trimmed V and J ends, which lost 5 bases and 2 bases, there was a span of 12 bases. Germline V gene sequence: CDR1 GTSNPN, CDR2 SVGIG (reference sequence). The DNA for the CDR3 is TGTGCCTGGGGAGGGGGACCGCAAGAGACCCAGTACTTC. This sequence encodes CAWGGGPQETQYF.

The chain combines TRBV5-1 with TRBJ2-3; no clear D gene. CDR1 and CDR2 from the germline V gene are SGHRS and YFSETQ. V was pared by 0 bases and J by 2 bases, with 7 bases between. The CDR3 is 14 residues long. The CDR3 nucleotides read TGCGCCAGCAGCTTGGAGGGTAACACAGATACGCAGTATTTT. It is translated as CASSLEGNTDTQYF. The complete variable domain, with remaining parts taken from reference TRBV5-1 and TRBJ2-3, reads KAGVTQTPRYLIKTRGQQVTLSCSPISGHRSVSWYQQTPGQGLQFLFEYFSETQRNKGNFPGRFSGRQFSNSRSEMNVSTLELGDSALYLCASSLEGNTDTQYFGPGTRLTVL.

The CDR3 loop is CAWSGQGNSEQYF. The DNA of the CDR3 is TGTGCCTGGAGTGGGCAGGGGAATAGCGAGCAGTACTTC. The chain joins TRBV30 to TRBJ2-7; the D gene is possibly TRBD1 (6 bases). Trimming removed 1 base at V and 6 bases at J, with 13 bases between. CDR1 is GTSNPN and CDR2 is SVGIG in the germline V gene (reference sequence). The CDR3 totals 13 residues.

The CDR3 loop is CSVLWDRTYEQYF. Here the CDR3 DNA reads TGCAGCGTTCTGTGGGACCGAACCTACGAGCAGTACTTC. V gene TRBV29-1 combines with J gene TRBJ2-7; D assignment may be TRBD1 or TRBD2 (5 bases each). Per the germline V gene, CDR1 is SQVTM and CDR2 is ANQGSEA. CDR3 length equals 13 residues. V was trimmed by 5 bases and J by 2 bases, leaving 13 bases between them.